This T cell receptor (beta chain) derives from a study of human T cells and chemical hapten exposure. TCRdb redid the calling of the RACE reads with MiXCR, one entry per CDR3 protein. The sample holds roughly 90,000 distinct CDR3 sequences; approximately 10% are singletons and the top ten take 1.1%. Noted time point: patch test 3, about 24 weeks after DPC sensitization. Indicated treatment: therapeutic diphenylcyclopropenone sensitization with weekly scalp DPC. The CDR3 extends over 14 amino acids. Germline CDR1 reads MGHDK; CDR2 reads SYGVNS. Deletions cut 8 bases from V and 2 bases from J, with 14 bases between.

This specimen was whole blood, taken in connection with sensitization to the hapten diphenylcyclopropenone (DPC). The V call is TRBV25-1, the J call TRBJ2-3, with no clear D. The receptor's source is a woman aged 25 to 39 with alopecia areata. Some clones in this sample may be carry-over from other donors' samples. The CDR3 region is CASGLDDPTDTQYF. The DNA for the CDR3 is TGTGCCAGCGGTCTGGACGACCCCACAGATACGCAGTATTTT.